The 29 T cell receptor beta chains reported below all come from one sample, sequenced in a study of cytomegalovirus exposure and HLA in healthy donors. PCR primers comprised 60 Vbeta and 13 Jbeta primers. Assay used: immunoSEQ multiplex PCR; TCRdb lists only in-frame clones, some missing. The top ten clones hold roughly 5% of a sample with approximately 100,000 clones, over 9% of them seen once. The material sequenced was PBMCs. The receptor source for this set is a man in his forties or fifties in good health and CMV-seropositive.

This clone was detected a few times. The CDR3 is CASSLQGSHQPQHF. The CDR3 nucleotides are TGTGCCAGCTCACTACAGGGATCGCATCAGCCCCAGCATTTT. The chain is built from TRBV18 and TRBJ1-5; perhaps TRBD1 as D (6 bases). Trimming took off 4 bases at V and 5 bases at J, with 12 bases between the two ends. Per germline, CDR1 KGHSH and CDR2 LQKENI. The CDR3 has 14 amino acids.

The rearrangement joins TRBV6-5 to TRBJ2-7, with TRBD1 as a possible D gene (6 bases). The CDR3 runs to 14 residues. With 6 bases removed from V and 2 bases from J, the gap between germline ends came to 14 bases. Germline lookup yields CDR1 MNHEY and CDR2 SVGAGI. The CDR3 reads CASSRDKGPYEQYF. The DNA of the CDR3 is TGTGCCAGCAGCAGGGACAAGGGGCCCTACGAGCAGTACTTC.

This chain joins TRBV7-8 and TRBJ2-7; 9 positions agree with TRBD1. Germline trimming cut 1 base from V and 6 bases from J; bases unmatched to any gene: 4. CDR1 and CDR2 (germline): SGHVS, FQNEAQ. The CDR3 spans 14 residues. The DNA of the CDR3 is TGTGCCAGCAGCTTAGTGGGACAGGGAGGCGAGCAGTACTTC. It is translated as CASSLVGQGGEQYF.

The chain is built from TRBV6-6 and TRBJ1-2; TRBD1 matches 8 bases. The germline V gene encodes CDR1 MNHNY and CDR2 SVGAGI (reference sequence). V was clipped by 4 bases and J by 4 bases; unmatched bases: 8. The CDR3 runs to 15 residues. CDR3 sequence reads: CASSLATGVGYGYTF. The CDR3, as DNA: TGTGCCAGCAGTTTAGCGACAGGGGTCGGCTATGGCTACACCTTC.

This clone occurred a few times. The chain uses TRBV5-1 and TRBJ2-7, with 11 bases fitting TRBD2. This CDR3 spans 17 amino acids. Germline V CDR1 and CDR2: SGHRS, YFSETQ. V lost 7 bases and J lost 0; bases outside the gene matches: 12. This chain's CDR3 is CASGMASGRSSSYEQYF. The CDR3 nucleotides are TGCGCCAGCGGGATGGCTAGCGGGAGGTCGAGCTCCTACGAGCAGTACTTC. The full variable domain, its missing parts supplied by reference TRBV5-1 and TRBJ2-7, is KAGVTQTPRYLIKTRGQQVTLSCSPISGHRSVSWYQQTPGQGLQFLFEYFSETQRNKGNFPGRFSGRQFSNSRSEMNVSTLELGDSALYLCASGMASGRSSSYEQYFGPGTRLTVT.

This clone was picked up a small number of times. The CDR3 loop is CASSPPTGSYEQYF. The CDR3, as DNA: TGTGCCAGCAGTCCCCCGACAGGATCCTACGAGCAGTACTTC. J is TRBJ2-7 and V is TRBV25-1; a possible D gene is TRBD1 (6 bases). Germline values: CDR1 MGHDK, CDR2 SYGVNS. The CDR3 extends over 14 amino acids. V was trimmed by 5 bases and J by 1 base, leaving 12 bases between them.

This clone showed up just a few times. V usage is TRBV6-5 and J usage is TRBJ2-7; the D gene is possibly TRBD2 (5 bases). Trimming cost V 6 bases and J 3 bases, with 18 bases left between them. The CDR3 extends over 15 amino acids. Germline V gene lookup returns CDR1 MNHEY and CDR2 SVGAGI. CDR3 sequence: CASRAPGNLYYEQYF. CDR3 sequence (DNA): TGTGCCAGCAGAGCCCCGGGGAATTTATACTACGAGCAGTACTTC.

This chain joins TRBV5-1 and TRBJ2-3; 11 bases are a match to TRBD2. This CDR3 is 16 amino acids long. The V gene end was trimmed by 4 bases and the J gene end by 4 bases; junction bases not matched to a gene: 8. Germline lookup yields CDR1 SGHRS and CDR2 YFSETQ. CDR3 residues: CASSVSSGRAADTQYF. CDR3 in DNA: TGCGCCAGCAGCGTAAGTAGCGGGAGGGCCGCAGATACGCAGTATTTT.

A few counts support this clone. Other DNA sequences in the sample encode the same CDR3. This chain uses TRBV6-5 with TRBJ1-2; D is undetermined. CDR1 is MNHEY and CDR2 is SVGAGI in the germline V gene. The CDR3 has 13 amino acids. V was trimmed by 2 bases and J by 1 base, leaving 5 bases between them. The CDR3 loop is CASSYGLNYGYTF. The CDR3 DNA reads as TGTGCCAGCAGTTACGGCCTTAACTATGGCTACACCTTC.

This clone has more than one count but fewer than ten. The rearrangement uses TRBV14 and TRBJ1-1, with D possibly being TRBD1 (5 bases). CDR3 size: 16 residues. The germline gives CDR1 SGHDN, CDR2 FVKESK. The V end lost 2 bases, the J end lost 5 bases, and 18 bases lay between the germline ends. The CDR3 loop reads CASSQLGGGPRTEAFF. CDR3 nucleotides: TGTGCCAGCAGCCAACTTGGCGGGGGACCTCGGACTGAAGCTTTCTTT. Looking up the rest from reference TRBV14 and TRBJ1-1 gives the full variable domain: EAGVTQFPSHSVIEKGQTVTLRCDPISGHDNLYWYRRVMGKEIKFLLHFVKESKQDESGMPNNRFLAERTGGTYSTLKVQPAELEDSGVYFCASSQLGGGPRTEAFFGQGTRLTVV.

The CDR3 protein is CASSAPGQGYETQYF. CDR3 DNA sequence: TGTGCCAGCAGTGCACCGGGACAGGGGTACGAGACCCAGTACTTC. The rearrangement links TRBV27 to TRBJ2-5, with 10 bases identical to TRBD1. The CDR3 sequence is 15 residues long. J gave up 5 bases and V 5 bases, and 8 bases lay outside the gene matches. Germline loops: CDR1 MNHEY, CDR2 SMNVEV (reference sequence).

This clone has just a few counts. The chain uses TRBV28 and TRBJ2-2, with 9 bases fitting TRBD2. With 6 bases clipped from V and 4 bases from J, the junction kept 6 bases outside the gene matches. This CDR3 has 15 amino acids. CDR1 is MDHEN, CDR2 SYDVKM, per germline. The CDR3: CASSLAGTITGELFF. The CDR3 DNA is TGTGCCAGCAGCCTAGCGGGGACTATCACCGGGGAGCTGTTTTTT.

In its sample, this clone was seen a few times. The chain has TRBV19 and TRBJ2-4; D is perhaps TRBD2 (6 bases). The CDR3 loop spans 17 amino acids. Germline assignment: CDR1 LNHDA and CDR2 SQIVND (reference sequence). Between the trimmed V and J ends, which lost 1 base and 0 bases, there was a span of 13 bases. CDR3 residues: CASSIASDLLAKNIQYF. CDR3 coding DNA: TGTGCCAGTAGTATAGCTAGCGACCTACTAGCCAAAAACATTCAGTACTTC.

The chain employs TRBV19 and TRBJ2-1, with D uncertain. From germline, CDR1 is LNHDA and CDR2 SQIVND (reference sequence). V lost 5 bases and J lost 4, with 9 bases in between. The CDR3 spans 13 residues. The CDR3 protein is CASSETEYNEQFF. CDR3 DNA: TGTGCCAGTAGTGAGACGGAGTACAATGAGCAGTTCTTC.

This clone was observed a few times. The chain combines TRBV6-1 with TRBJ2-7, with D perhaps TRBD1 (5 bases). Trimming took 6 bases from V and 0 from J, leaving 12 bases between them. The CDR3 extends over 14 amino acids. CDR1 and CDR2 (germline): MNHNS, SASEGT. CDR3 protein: CASSLRVSSYEQYF. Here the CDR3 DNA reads TGTGCCAGCAGCCTCAGGGTTAGCTCCTACGAGCAGTACTTC.

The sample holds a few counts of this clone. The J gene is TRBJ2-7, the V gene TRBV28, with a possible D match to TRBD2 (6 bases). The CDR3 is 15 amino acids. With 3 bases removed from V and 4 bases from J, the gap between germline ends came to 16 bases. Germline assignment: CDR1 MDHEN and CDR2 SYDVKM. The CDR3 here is CASSFRGLREYEQYF. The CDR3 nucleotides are TGTGCCAGCAGTTTCCGGGGGTTACGGGAGTACGAGCAGTACTTC.

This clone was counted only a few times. CDR3 protein: CASSSIAEDTGELFF. CDR3 coding DNA: TGTGCCAGCAGCTCCATAGCGGAGGACACCGGGGAGCTGTTTTTT. This sequence joins TRBV11-2 and TRBJ2-2; D may be TRBD2 (6 bases). Trimming cost V 4 bases and J 3 bases, with 12 bases left between them. This CDR3 is 15 amino acids long. Germline CDR1 reads SGHAT; CDR2 reads FQNNGV.

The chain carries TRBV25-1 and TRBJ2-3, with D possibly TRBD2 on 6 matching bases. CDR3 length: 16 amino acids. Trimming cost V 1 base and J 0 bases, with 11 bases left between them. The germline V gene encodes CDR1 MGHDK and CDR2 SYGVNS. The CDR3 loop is CASSEFGGSSTDTQYF. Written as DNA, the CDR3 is TGTGCCAGCAGTGAATTTGGAGGGAGTAGCACAGATACGCAGTATTTT.

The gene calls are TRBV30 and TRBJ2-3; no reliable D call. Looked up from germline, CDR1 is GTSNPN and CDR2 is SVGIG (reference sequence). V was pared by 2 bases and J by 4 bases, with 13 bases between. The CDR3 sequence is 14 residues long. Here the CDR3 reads CAWSTQELADTQYF. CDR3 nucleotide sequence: TGTGCCTGGAGTACCCAAGAACTCGCAGATACGCAGTATTTT.

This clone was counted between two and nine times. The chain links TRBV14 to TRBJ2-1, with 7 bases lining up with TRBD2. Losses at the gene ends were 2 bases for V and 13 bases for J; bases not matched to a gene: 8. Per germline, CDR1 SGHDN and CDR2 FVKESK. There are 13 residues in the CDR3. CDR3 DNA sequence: TGTGCCAGCAGCCAATTGGGTGGGAGGGCTCAGTTCTTC. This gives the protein CASSQLGGRAQFF.

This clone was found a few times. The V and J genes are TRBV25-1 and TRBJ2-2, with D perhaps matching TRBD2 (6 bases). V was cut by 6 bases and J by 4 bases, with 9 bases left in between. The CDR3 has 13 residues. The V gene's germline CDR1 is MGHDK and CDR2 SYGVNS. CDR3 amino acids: CASREGPTGELFF. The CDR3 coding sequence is TGTGCCAGCAGGGAGGGGCCCACCGGGGAGCTGTTTTTT.

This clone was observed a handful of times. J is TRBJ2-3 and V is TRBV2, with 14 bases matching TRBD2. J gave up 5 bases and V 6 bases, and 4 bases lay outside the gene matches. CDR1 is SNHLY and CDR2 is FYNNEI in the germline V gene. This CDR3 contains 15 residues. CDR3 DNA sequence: TGTGCCAGCAGGGGACTAGCGGGAGTGGGAGATACGCAGTATTTT. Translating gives CASRGLAGVGDTQYF.

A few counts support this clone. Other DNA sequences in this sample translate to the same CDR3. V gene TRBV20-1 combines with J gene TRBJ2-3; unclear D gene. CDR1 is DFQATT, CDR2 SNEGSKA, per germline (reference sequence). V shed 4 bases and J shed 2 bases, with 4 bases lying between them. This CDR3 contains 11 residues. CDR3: CSATNTDTQYF. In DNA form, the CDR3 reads TGCAGTGCTACAAACACAGATACGCAGTATTTT.

In DNA form, the CDR3 reads TGCAGTGCAGCCCTTCGCGGGGAGCTGTTTTTT. Translating gives CSAALRGELFF. J is TRBJ2-2 and V is TRBV20-1; D uncertain. This CDR3 is 11 amino acids long. The germline V and J ends were trimmed by 6 bases and 7 bases, with 9 bases remaining between them. Germline-derived CDR1 and CDR2 are DFQATT and SNEGSKA (reference sequence).

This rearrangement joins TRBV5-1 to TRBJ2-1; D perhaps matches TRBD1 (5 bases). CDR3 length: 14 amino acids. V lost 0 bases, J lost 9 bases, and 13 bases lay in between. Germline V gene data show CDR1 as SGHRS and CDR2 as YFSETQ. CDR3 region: CASSLGGGQGEQFF. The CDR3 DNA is TGCGCCAGCAGCTTGGGTGGCGGTCAGGGTGAGCAGTTCTTC.

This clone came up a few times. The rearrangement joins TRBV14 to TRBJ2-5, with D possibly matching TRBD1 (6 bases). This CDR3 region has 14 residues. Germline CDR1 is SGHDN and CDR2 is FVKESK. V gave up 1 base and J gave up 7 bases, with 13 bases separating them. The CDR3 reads CASSQGDTLATQYF. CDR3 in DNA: TGTGCCAGCAGCCAAGGGGACACCCTCGCGACCCAGTACTTC. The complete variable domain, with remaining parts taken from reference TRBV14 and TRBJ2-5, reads EAGVTQFPSHSVIEKGQTVTLRCDPISGHDNLYWYRRVMGKEIKFLLHFVKESKQDESGMPNNRFLAERTGGTYSTLKVQPAELEDSGVYFCASSQGDTLATQYFGPGTRLLVL.

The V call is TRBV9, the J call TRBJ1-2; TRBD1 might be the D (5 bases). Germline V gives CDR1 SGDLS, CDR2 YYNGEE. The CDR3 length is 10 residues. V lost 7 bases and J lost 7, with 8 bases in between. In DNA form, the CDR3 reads TGTGCCAGCGCAGGGATTGGCTACACCTTC. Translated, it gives CASAGIGYTF.

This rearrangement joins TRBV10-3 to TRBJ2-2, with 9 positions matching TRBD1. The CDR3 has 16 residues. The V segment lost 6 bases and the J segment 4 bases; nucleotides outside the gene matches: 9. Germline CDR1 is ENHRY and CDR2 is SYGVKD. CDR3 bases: TGTGCCATCAGCACGGGGACAGGGTACGCCACCGGGGAGCTGTTTTTT. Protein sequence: CAISTGTGYATGELFF.

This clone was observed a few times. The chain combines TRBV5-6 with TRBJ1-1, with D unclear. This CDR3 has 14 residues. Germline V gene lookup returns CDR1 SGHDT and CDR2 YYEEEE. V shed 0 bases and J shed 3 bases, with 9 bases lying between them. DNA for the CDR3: TGTGCCAGCAGCTTGGGGTATGGAGACACTGAAGCTTTCTTT. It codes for CASSLGYGDTEAFF.